The 27 T cell receptor beta chains below come from one sample, sequenced in a study of breast tumors, draining lymph nodes, adjacent tissues. TCRdb re-called the multiplex PCR reads through MiXCR, storing one row per CDR3 protein. In the table there are fewer than 15,000 distinct CDR3 sequences, less than 70% of which are singletons. Sequenced material: tumor-adjacent breast tissue. Source of these receptors: a female donor with breast cancer. Some clones in this sample may be carry-over from other donors' samples.

This clonotype was seen repeatedly, ten times or more. Given a much more abundant clone one base away, this may be a read error. The gene calls are TRBV6-1 and TRBJ1-2, with D unresolved. Germline values: CDR1 MNHNS, CDR2 SASEGT. CDR3 length: 13 amino acids. The CDR3 loop is CASSESGPYGHTF. The CDR3 DNA reads as TGTGCCAGCAGTGAGTCCGGACCCTATGGCCACACCTTC.

The chain recombines TRBV13 with TRBJ2-5; TRBD2 agrees at 15 bases. With V trimmed by 5 bases and J by 2 bases, 12 bases remained unmatched. Germline CDR1 PRHDT, CDR2 FYEKMQ (reference sequence). CDR3 size: 19 residues. The CDR3 DNA sequence: TGTGCCAGCAGCGAAGAGGGGGTTGGGACTAGCGGGGGGCAAGAGACCCAGTACTTC. It translates to CASSEEGVGTSGGQETQYF.

The chain employs TRBV12-3 or TRBV12-4 and TRBJ2-1; tentatively, D is TRBD1 or TRBD2 (6 bases each). The CDR3 covers 14 residues. Trimming removed 5 bases at V and 4 bases at J, with 12 bases between. The CDR3 here is CASSAGGGYNEQFF. The CDR3 DNA reads as TGTGCCAGCAGTGCCGGAGGGGGGTACAATGAGCAGTTCTTC.

Relative to its sample, this clonotype is medium-sized. The V gene is TRBV11-2, the J gene TRBJ1-3, with 8 bases that match TRBD1. The CDR3 sequence is 19 residues long. The V and J ends lost 5 bases and 0 bases, in that order; junction bases with no gene match: 15. Per the germline V gene, CDR1 is SGHAT and CDR2 is FQNNGV. The CDR3 nucleotides are TGTGCCAGCAGCATGCAGGGGGCCCTTCTCGACAGCTCTGGAAACACCATATATTTT. Its protein is CASSMQGALLDSSGNTIYF.

Ten or more counts support this clonotype. The rearrangement joins TRBV5-1 to TRBJ2-3; 9 bases are shared with TRBD1. The J segment lost 2 bases and the V segment lost 6 bases, leaving 7 bases of the junction unmatched. CDR1 SGHRS and CDR2 YFSETQ come from the germline V gene. This CDR3 is built from 15 residues. CDR3 nucleotides: TGCGCCAGCACCGCGACAGGGGGGAACACAGATACGCAGTATTTT. Its translation is CASTATGGNTDTQYF. The full variable domain, rest sourced from reference TRBV5-1 and TRBJ2-3, is KAGVTQTPRYLIKTRGQQVTLSCSPISGHRSVSWYQQTPGQGLQFLFEYFSETQRNKGNFPGRFSGRQFSNSRSEMNVSTLELGDSALYLCASTATGGNTDTQYFGPGTRLTVL.

The chain uses TRBV12-3 or TRBV12-4 and TRBJ2-7; no reliable D call. The CDR3 spans 13 residues. The germline V and J ends were trimmed by 3 bases and 2 bases, with 8 bases remaining between them. The DNA for the CDR3 is TGTGCCAGCAGTTTCCCGCTGACCTACGAGCAGTACTTC. Translating it yields CASSFPLTYEQYF.

This clonotype was observed many times. A read error may explain this, as a much larger clone is one base away. The gene calls are TRBV20-1 and TRBJ2-1, with D unclear. The CDR3 is made up of 14 amino acids. Germline V gene lookup returns CDR1 DFQATT and CDR2 SNEGSKA (reference sequence). The CDR3 sequence is CSAVTNTPYTEQFF. The CDR3 region has the DNA TGCAGTGCTGTAACCAACACCCCCTACACTGAGCAGTTCTTC.

In its sample, this clonotype was seen once. The chain carries TRBV6-1 and TRBJ1-6, with D uncertain. The CDR3 length is 13 residues. The germline CDR1 and CDR2 sequences are MNHNS and SASEGT. Trimming took off 5 bases at V and 4 bases at J, with 6 bases between the two ends. In nucleotides, the CDR3 is TGTGCCAGCAGTAGCGCATATAATTCACCCCTCCACTTT. Translation: CASSSAYNSPLHF.

This clonotype is medium-sized by share. The chain couples TRBV7-9 to TRBJ1-5; possibly TRBD1 for D (5 bases). Germline V CDR1 and CDR2: SEHNR, FQNEAQ (reference sequence). V lost 2 bases and J lost 5, with 10 bases in between. The CDR3 contains 14 residues. CDR3 coding DNA: TGTGCCAGCAGCTTACAGGGAAGGGATCAGCCCCAGCATTTT. Residues: CASSLQGRDQPQHF.

This clonotype was counted many times. Since a much larger clone is just one base distant, this may be a read error. V is TRBV6-4 and J is TRBJ2-6; D is possibly TRBD1 (5 bases). The CDR3 runs 15 residues. Germline V gene sequence: CDR1 MRHNA, CDR2 SNTAGT. V lost 5 bases to trimming and J lost 0 bases, with 8 bases between them. The CDR3 DNA is TGTGCCAGCAGTCACGACAGCTCTGGGGCCAACGTCCTGACTTTC. It codes for CASSHDSSGANVLTF.

The chain has TRBV19 and TRBJ2-7; 10 nucleotides line up with TRBD1. This CDR3 is 16 amino acids long. The V gene's germline CDR1 is LNHDA and CDR2 SQIVND (reference sequence). The V and J ends lost 2 bases and 0 bases, in that order; junction bases with no gene match: 4. In DNA, the CDR3 is TGTGCCAGTAGTATAACCGGGACAGGGGTCTCCTACGAGCAGTACTTC. Encoded protein: CASSITGTGVSYEQYF.

This chain links TRBV9 with TRBJ2-7, with no clear D. Germline V gene sequence: CDR1 SGDLS, CDR2 YYNGEE. This CDR3 has 15 residues. The V end lost 2 bases, the J end lost 1 base, and 13 bases lay between the germline ends. The CDR3 DNA follows: TGTGCCAGCAGCGTCTGTGCCCCGCAGTCCTACGAGCAGTACTTC. Translation gives CASSVCAPQSYEQYF.

This clonotype was found many times. The chain couples TRBV30 to TRBJ2-3; perhaps TRBD2 as D (6 bases). CDR1 is GTSNPN, CDR2 SVGIG, per germline (reference sequence). V was shortened by 1 base and J by 1 base, with 12 bases between the two germline ends. The CDR3 spans 15 residues. The DNA of the CDR3 is TGTGCCTGGAGTGCCCTCGCGGGGCGCACAGATACGCAGTATTTT. This sequence encodes CAWSALAGRTDTQYF.

This clonotype is termed medium-sized. The chain recombines TRBV6-5 with TRBJ1-6; D remains ambiguous. V was shortened by 8 bases and J by 11 bases, with 16 bases between the two germline ends. This CDR3 is 13 amino acids long. The germline V gene has CDR1 MNHEY and CDR2 SVGAGI. CDR3 nucleotide sequence: TGTGCCAGCGGGGTAGGCTGGACGACACCCCTCCACTTT. This gives the protein CASGVGWTTPLHF.

This clonotype was counted between two and nine times. Likely a read error: the CDR3 ends without its conserved phenylalanine or tryptophan. V gene TRBV14 combines with J gene TRBJ1-2; possible D gene TRBD1, 5 bases. The germline CDR1 and CDR2 sequences are SGHDN and FVKESK. The CDR3 length is 13 residues. V shed 1 base and J shed 7 bases, with 10 bases lying between them. The CDR3 DNA reads TGTGCCAGCAGCCAAGGGGGCCCTTCTGGCTACACCTCC. Its translation: CASSQGGPSGYTS.

This chain connects TRBV29-1 to TRBJ1-5; D is possibly TRBD1 (6 bases). The germline gives CDR1 SQVTM, CDR2 ANQGSEA. V was shortened by 5 bases and J by 7 bases, with 12 bases between the two germline ends. The CDR3 consists of 12 residues. The chain's CDR3 is CSVKGEGQPQHF. The CDR3 coding sequence is TGCAGCGTTAAGGGGGAGGGACAGCCCCAGCATTTT.

The gene calls are TRBV20-1 and TRBJ1-4; TRBD1 matches 12 bases. Losses at the gene ends were 0 bases for V and 6 bases for J; bases not matched to a gene: 5. The CDR3 is made up of 16 amino acids. CDR1 and CDR2 from the germline V gene are DFQATT and SNEGSKA (reference sequence). Here the CDR3 DNA reads TGCAGTGCTAGAGATAGCGGGGACAGGGGGCATGAAAAACTGTTTTTT. Residues: CSARDSGDRGHEKLFF.

There are many counts of this clonotype. In this CDR3 the conserved last residue, phenylalanine or tryptophan, is missing, so a read error is likely. The CDR3 sequence is CALHTRTYGYTL. Here the CDR3 DNA reads TGTGCCTTACACACCAGGACCTATGGCTACACCCTC. The chain joins TRBV6-6 to TRBJ1-2; D call uncertain. CDR3 length: 12 amino acids. Trimming pared 11 bases from V and 4 bases from J, leaving 14 bases between. Per the germline V gene, CDR1 is MNHNY and CDR2 is SVGAGI (reference sequence).

This sequence joins TRBV9 and TRBJ2-1, with 7 bases aligning to TRBD2. The germline V gene has CDR1 SGDLS and CDR2 YYNGEE. Germline trimming cut 3 bases from V and 5 bases from J; bases unmatched to any gene: 14. The CDR3 loop spans 17 amino acids. CDR3 nucleotides: TGTGCCAGCAGCGCCGGGACGAGCTGCGGGAGAGACAATGAGCAGTTCTTC. Translated, it gives CASSAGTSCGRDNEQFF. Variable domain in full (rest from reference TRBV9 and TRBJ2-1): DSGVTQTPKHLITATGQRVTLRCSPRSGDLSVYWYQQSLDQGLQFLIQYYNGEERAKGNILERFSAQQFPDLHSELNLSSLELGDSALYFCASSAGTSCGRDNEQFFGPGTRLTVL.

The chain recombines TRBV4-1 with TRBJ2-7; 7 positions agree with TRBD2. CDR1 is MGHRA, CDR2 YSYEKL, per germline. V lost 0 bases, J lost 5 bases, and 4 bases stayed unmatched. This CDR3 region has 14 residues. The CDR3, as DNA: TGCGCCAGCAGCCAAGAGAGGGACTATGACGAGCAGTACTTC. It codes for CASSQERDYDEQYF.

The chain joins TRBV7-9 to TRBJ2-2; weak D call: TRBD2 (6 bases). CDR1 is SEHNR, CDR2 FQNEAQ, per germline (reference sequence). The V end lost 5 bases, the J end lost 4 bases, and 14 bases lay between the germline ends. The CDR3 totals 15 residues. The CDR3 loop reads CASSPRLGSTGELFF. CDR3 sequence (DNA): TGTGCCAGCAGCCCTAGACTAGGGAGCACCGGGGAGCTGTTTTTT.

This sequence joins TRBV20-1 and TRBJ2-7; 11 bases match TRBD2. Germline V lookup: CDR1 DFQATT, CDR2 SNEGSKA (reference sequence). This CDR3 spans 13 amino acids. Unmatched junction bases numbered 7, after V lost 6 bases and J lost 6 bases. CDR3 nucleotides: TGCAGTGCGCATGCGACTAGCGGGACCGAGCAGTACTTC. This sequence encodes CSAHATSGTEQYF.

This rearrangement joins TRBV13 to TRBJ2-7; 14 bases match TRBD2. The CDR3 contains 22 residues. V lost 5 bases and J lost 0; bases outside the gene matches: 21. Germline V gene lookup returns CDR1 PRHDT and CDR2 FYEKMQ (reference sequence). The CDR3 bases are TGTGCCAGCAGCGAAGAGGGGGTTGGGACTAGCGGGAGCCAAGAGAGCTCCTACGAGCAGTACTTC. Its protein product is CASSEEGVGTSGSQESSYEQYF. The full variable domain, in which reference TRBV13 and TRBJ2-7 provide the parts outside the CDR3, is AAGVIQSPRHLIKEKRETATLKCYPIPRHDTVYWYQQGPGQDPQFLISFYEKMQSDKGSIPDRFSAQQFSDYHSELNMSSLELGDSALYFCASSEEGVGTSGSQESSYEQYFGPGTRLTVT.

This clonotype is classed as medium-sized. This chain connects TRBV7-8 to TRBJ2-7; 10 positions match TRBD2. V gave up 8 bases and J gave up 2 bases; unmatched junction bases: 6. Germline V gene data show CDR1 as SGHVS and CDR2 as FQNEAQ. CDR3 length: 14 amino acids. For the CDR3, the DNA is TGTGCCAGCGCTTTAGCGGGGGGCACCTACGAGCAGTACTTC. This translates into CASALAGGTYEQYF. Using reference TRBV7-8 and TRBJ2-7 for the parts outside the CDR3, the full variable domain is GAGVSQSPRYKVAKRGQDVALRCDPISGHVSLFWYQQALGQGPEFLTYFQNEAQLDKSGLPSDRFFAERPEGSVSTLKIQRTQQEDSAVYLCASALAGGTYEQYFGPGTRLTVT.

This clonotype has ten or more counts. The V and J genes are TRBV14 and TRBJ2-7, with 7 bases lining up with TRBD1. The germline CDR1 and CDR2 sequences are SGHDN and FVKESK. There are 18 residues in the CDR3. Germline trimming cut 0 bases from V and 0 bases from J; bases unmatched to any gene: 11. The CDR3 DNA is TGTGCCAGCAGCCAAGATCCCGGGGACAGCCGGAGCTCCTACGAGCAGTACTTC. It is translated as CASSQDPGDSRSSYEQYF.

There are many counts of this clonotype. V gene TRBV19 combines with J gene TRBJ1-5; TRBD1 aligns across 7 bases. With 9 bases clipped from V and 2 bases from J, the junction kept 16 bases outside the gene matches. The germline CDR1 and CDR2 sequences are LNHDA and SQIVND (reference sequence). The CDR3 totals 17 residues. The CDR3, as DNA: TGTGCCAGCAGGAAGGCAGGGGGTAGGGTAGGCAATCAGCCCCAGCATTTT. Protein sequence: CASRKAGGRVGNQPQHF.

This clonotype was found many times. The chain recombines TRBV9 with TRBJ1-5; 7 nucleotides match TRBD1. CDR1 and CDR2 from the germline V gene are SGDLS and YYNGEE. CDR3 length: 15 residues. J gave up 2 bases and V 3 bases, and 5 bases lay outside the gene matches. CDR3 DNA: TGTGCCAGCAGCGCACAGGGGAAAGGCAATCAGCCCCAGCATTTT. Translated, it gives CASSAQGKGNQPQHF.